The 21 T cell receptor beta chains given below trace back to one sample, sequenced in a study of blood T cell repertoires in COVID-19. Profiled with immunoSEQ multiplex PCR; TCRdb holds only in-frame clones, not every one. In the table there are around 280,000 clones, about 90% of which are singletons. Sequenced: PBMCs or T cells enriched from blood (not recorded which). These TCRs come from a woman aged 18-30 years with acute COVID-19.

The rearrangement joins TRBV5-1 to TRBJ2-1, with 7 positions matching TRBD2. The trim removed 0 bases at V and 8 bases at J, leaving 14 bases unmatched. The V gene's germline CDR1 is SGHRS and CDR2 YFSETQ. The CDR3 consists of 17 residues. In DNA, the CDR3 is TGCGCCAGCAGCTTGGCCAAGGCCTGGAGTCTAGCGGATGAGCAGTTCTTC. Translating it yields CASSLAKAWSLADEQFF. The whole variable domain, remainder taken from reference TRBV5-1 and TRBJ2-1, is KAGVTQTPRYLIKTRGQQVTLSCSPISGHRSVSWYQQTPGQGLQFLFEYFSETQRNKGNFPGRFSGRQFSNSRSEMNVSTLELGDSALYLCASSLAKAWSLADEQFFGPGTRLTVL.

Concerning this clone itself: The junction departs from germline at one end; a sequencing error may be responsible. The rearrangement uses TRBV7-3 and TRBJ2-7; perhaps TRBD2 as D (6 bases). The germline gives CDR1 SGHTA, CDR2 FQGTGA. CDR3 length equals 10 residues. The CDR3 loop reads CASSKTSHSF. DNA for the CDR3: TGTGCCAGCAGCAAGACTAGTCACAGCTTC.

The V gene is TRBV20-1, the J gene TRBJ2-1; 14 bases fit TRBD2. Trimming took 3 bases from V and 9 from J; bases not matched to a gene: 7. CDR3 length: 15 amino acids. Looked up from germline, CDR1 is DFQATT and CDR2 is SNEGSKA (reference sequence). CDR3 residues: CSASIGLAGGGEQFF. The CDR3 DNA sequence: TGCAGTGCTAGTATCGGACTAGCGGGAGGCGGTGAGCAGTTCTTC.

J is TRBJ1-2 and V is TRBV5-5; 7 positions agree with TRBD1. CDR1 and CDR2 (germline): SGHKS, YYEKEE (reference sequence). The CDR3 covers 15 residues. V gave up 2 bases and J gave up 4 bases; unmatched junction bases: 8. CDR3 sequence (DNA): TGTGCCAGCAGCTTATTAGGACAGGAACCCTATGGCTACACCTTC. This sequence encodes CASSLLGQEPYGYTF.

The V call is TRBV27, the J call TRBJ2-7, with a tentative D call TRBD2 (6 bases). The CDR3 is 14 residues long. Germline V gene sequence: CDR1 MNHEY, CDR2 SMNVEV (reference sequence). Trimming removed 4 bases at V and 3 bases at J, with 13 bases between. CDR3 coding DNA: TGTGCCAGCAGTTCGGGGCTAGCGTTCTACGAGCAGTACTTC. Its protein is CASSSGLAFYEQYF.

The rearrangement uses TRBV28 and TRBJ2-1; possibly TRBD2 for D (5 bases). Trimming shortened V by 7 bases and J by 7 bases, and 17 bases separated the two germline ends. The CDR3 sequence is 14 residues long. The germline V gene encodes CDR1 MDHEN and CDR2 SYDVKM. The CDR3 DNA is TGTGCCAGCACCAGAACGGGGATCTGGAATGAGCAGTTCTTC. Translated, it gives CASTRTGIWNEQFF.

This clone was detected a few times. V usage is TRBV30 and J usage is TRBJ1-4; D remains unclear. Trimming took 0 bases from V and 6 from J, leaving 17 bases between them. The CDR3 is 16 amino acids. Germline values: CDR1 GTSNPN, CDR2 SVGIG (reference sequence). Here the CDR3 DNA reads TGTGCCTGGAGTGTATCCTTGGCCACTAGGGATGAAAAACTGTTTTTT. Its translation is CAWSVSLATRDEKLFF. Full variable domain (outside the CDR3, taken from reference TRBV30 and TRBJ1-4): SQTIHQWPATLVQPVGSPLSLECTVEGTSNPNLYWYRQAAGRGLQLLFYSVGIGQISSEVPQNLSASRPQDRQFILSSKKLLLSDSGFYLCAWSVSLATRDEKLFFGSGTQLSVL.

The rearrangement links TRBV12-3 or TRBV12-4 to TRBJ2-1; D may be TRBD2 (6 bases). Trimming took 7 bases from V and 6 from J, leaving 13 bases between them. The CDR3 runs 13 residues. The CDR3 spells CASTRLVTNEQFF. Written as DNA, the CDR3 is TGTGCCAGCACCAGACTAGTAACCAATGAGCAGTTCTTC.

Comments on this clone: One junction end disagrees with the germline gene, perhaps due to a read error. CDR3 sequence (DNA): TGTGCCAGCAGTTTATCGGGGACTAGCGGGATCTACCAGCAGTACTTC. Protein sequence: CASSLSGTSGIYQQYF. V usage is TRBV27 and J usage is TRBJ2-7; 13 bases map to TRBD2. This CDR3 comprises 16 residues. Germline CDR1 and CDR2: MNHEY and SMNVEV (reference sequence).

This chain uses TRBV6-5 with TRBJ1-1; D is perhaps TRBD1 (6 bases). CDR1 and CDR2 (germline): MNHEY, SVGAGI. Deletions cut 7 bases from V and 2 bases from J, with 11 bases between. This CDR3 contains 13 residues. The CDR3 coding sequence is TGTGCCAGCAACGACAGGACAAACACTGAAGCTTTCTTT. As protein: CASNDRTNTEAFF.

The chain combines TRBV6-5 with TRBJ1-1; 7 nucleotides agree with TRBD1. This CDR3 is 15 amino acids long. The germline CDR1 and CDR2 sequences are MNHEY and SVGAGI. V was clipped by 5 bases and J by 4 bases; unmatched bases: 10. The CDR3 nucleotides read TGTGCCAGCAGTCTCCCCGGGGGACAGATCACTGAAGCTTTCTTT. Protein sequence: CASSLPGGQITEAFF.

CDR3 in DNA: TGTGCCTGGGGAGGGGGCAGCCTCTATGGCTACACCTTC. Its translation: CAWGGGSLYGYTF. J is TRBJ1-2 and V is TRBV30; 7 positions agree with TRBD1. Looked up from germline, CDR1 is GTSNPN and CDR2 is SVGIG (reference sequence). This CDR3 comprises 13 residues. J lost 4 bases, V lost 5 bases, and 7 bases had no gene match. The full variable domain, in which reference TRBV30 and TRBJ1-2 provide the parts outside the CDR3, is SQTIHQWPATLVQPVGSPLSLECTVEGTSNPNLYWYRQAAGRGLQLLFYSVGIGQISSEVPQNLSASRPQDRQFILSSKKLLLSDSGFYLCAWGGGSLYGYTFGSGTRLTVV.

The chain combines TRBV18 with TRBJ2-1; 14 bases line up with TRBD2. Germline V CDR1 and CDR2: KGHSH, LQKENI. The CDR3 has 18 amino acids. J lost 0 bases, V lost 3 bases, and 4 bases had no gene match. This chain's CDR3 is CASSPGLAGGSSYNEQFF. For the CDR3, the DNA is TGTGCCAGCTCACCCGGACTAGCGGGAGGTAGCTCCTACAATGAGCAGTTCTTC.

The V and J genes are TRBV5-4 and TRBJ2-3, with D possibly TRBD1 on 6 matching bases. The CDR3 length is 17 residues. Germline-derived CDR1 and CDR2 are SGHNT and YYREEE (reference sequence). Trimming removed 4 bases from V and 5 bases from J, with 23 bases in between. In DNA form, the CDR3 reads TGTGCCAGCAGCCTGATTCCCAGGACAGAGCGTGTAGATACGCAGTATTTT. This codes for CASSLIPRTERVDTQYF.

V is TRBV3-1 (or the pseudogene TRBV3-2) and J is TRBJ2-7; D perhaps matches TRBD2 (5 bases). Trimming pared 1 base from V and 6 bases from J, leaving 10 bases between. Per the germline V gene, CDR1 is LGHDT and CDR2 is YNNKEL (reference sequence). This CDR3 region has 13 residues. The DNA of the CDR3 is TGTGCCAGCAGCCAAGGGCCCCGGGGCGAGCAGTACTTC. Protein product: CASSQGPRGEQYF.

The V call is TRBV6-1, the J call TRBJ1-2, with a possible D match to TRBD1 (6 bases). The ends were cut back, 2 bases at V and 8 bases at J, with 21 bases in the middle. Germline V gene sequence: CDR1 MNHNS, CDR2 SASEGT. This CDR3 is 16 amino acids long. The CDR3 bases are TGTGCCAGCAGTGAAAAGAACCTGGCAGGGGCGGTCGGCTACACCTTC. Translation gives CASSEKNLAGAVGYTF.

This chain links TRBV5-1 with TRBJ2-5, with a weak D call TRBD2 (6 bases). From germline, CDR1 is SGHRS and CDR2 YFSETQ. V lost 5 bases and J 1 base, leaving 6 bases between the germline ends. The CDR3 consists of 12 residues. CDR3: CASRLAQETQYF. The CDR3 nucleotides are TGCGCCAGCAGACTAGCCCAAGAGACCCAGTACTTC.

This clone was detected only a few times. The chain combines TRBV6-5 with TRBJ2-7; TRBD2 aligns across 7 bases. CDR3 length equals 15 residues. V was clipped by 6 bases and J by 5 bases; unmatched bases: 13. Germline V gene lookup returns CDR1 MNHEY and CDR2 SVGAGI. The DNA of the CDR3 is TGTGCCAGCAGCCGTCGGAGGATGGCGGGAGACGAGCAGTACTTC. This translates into CASSRRRMAGDEQYF.

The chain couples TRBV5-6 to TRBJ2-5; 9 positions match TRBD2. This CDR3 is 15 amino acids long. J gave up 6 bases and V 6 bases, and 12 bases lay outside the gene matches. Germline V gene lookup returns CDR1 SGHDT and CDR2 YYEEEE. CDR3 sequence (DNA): TGTGCCAGCACCCGTAGCGGGAGTGAATCTCAGACCCAGTACTTC. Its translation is CASTRSGSESQTQYF.

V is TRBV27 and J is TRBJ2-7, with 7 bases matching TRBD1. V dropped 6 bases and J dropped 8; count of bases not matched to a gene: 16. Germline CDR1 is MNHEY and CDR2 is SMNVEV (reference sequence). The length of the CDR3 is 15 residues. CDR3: CASSANRGFSTKQYF. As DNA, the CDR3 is TGTGCCAGCAGCGCAAACAGGGGTTTTAGTACGAAGCAGTACTTC.

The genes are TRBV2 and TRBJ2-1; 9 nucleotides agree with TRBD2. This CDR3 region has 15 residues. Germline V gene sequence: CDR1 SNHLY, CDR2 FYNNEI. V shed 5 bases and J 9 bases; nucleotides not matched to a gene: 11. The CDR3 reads CASSPLAGAPGEQFF. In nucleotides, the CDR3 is TGTGCCAGCAGTCCCTTAGCGGGAGCCCCGGGTGAGCAGTTCTTC. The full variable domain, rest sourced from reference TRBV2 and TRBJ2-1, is EPEVTQTPSHQVTQMGQEVILRCVPISNHLYFYWYRQILGQKVEFLVSFYNNEISEKSEIFDDQFSVERPDGSNFTLKIRSTKLEDSAMYFCASSPLAGAPGEQFFGPGTRLTVL.